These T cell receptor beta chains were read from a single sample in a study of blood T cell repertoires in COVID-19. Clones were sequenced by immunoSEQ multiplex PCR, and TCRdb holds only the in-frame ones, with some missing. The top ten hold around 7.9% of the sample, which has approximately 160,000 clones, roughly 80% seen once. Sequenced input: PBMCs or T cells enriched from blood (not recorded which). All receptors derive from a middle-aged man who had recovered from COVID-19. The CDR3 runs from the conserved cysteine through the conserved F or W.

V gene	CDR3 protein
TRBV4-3	CANPRGESNYGYTF
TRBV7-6	CASSPSGTGYWGQYF
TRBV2	CASSYTPNTGELFF
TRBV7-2	CASSPLGGEGQPQHF
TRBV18	CASSPRSGGTDTQYF
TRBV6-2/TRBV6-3	CASSWGQGNYEQYF
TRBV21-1	CASSPRYEQYF
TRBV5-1	CASASTGGSQPQHF
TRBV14	CASSHPRGRGLSTDTQYF
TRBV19	CASRIPRLAGGPRTGELFF
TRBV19	CASTGYYGYTF
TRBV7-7	CASSLGRGGRTDTQYF
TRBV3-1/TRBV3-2	CASSRESRTEKLFF
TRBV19	CASSMGVGRDYEQYF
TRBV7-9	CASSLREWTEAFF
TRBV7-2	CASSFTGLAASGANVLTF
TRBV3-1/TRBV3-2	CASSREAGMPNTGELFF
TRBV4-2	CASSQESRTGGVGNTIYF
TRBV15	CATSRRMGINTEAFF
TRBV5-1	CASSRSGDSNYGYTF
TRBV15	CATSRQGQGYTF
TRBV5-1	CASSQRTDSYGYTF
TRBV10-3	CAISPIDGTGARGYTF
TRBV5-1	CASSLNSGNSPLHF
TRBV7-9	CASSLTTGVGNTIYF
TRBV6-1	CASREAGTGNYGYTF
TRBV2	CASSGGGRINYGYTF
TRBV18	CASSPFSFSGNTEAFF
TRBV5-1	CASSKGTGGTVTEAFF
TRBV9	CASSATPGFEQFF
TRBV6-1	CASSGGTAPPRPEAFF
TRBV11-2	CASSLGPWTSGYPYEQYF
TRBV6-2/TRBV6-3	CASSYSFYNEQFF
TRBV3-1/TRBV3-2	CASSQVGGLQETQYF
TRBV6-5	CASSSDRKNTEAFF
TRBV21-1	CASSPGGADTGELFF
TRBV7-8	CASSVMEGGTEAFF
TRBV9	CASSPRGREAGNTIYF
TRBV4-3	CASSQVARGGYGYTF
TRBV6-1	CASSEAGGTQYF
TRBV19	CASRALDRGPNYGYTF
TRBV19	CASSMTGGETQYF
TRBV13	CASSFPQGTSLKEQYF